Following are 30 T cell receptor beta chains from one sample sequenced in a study of blood T cells in healthy people across ages. A J-beta primer mix and a sample-barcoded 5' primer were used in a second PCR of roughly 6 to 12 cycles. TCRdb re-called the 5' RACE reads with MiXCR, one entry per CDR3 protein. The sample holds about a million distinct CDR3 sequences, 51% seen once. Sequenced input: blood. The receptors were gathered from a woman in her sixties in good health.

The chain links TRBV12-3 or TRBV12-4 to TRBJ2-4; D may correspond to TRBD1 or TRBD2 (7 bases each). TRBJ2-7 explains the end of the DNA better; the J call may be wrong. CDR3 size: 15 residues. CDR3 amino acids: CASSPGGGVPHEQYF. DNA of the CDR3: TGTGCCAGCAGCCCAGGGGGGGGCGTCCCCCACGAGCAGTACTTC.

The chain links TRBV20-1 to TRBJ1-6; a possible D gene is TRBD1 (5 bases). CDR3 length equals 16 residues. V dropped 3 bases and J dropped 6 bases, with 18 bases sitting between them. CDR1 and CDR2 (germline): DFQATT, SNEGSKA (reference sequence). The CDR3 coding sequence is TGCAGTGCTAGCTTCGGGTGGGGCGGAAGTAATTCACCCCTCCACTTT. Its translation is CSASFGWGGSNSPLHF.

This clonotype was seen only a few times. The chain employs TRBV21-1 and TRBJ2-7; no DNA check was done on the table's D call, TRBD1. TRBV21-1 is deemed a pseudogene. The CDR3 runs to 14 residues. CDR3 nucleotides: TGTGCCAGCAGCAAAGAGTCGGGATTCAAAGAGCAGTACTTC. Protein product: CASSKESGFKEQYF.

The V gene is TRBV5-8, the J gene TRBJ2-3, with D perhaps matching TRBD1 (6 bases). Trimming stripped 2 bases from V and 3 bases from J, with 16 bases between. The germline CDR1 and CDR2 sequences are SGHTS and YDEGEE. This CDR3 region has 16 residues. This CDR3 reads CASSFMGTGSTDTQYF. CDR3 DNA: TGTGCCAGCAGCTTTATGGGAACAGGGAGTACAGATACGCAGTATTTT.

This clonotype turned up a few times. The rearrangement joins TRBV9 to TRBJ2-7; D gene unclear. Trimming took 0 bases from V and 4 from J, leaving 8 bases between them. Germline assignment: CDR1 SGDLS and CDR2 YYNGEE. The CDR3 runs to 13 residues. The CDR3 spells CASSVDLLYEQYF. The DNA for the CDR3 is TGTGCCAGCAGCGTAGATCTGTTATACGAGCAGTACTTC. The whole variable domain, remainder taken from reference TRBV9 and TRBJ2-7, is DSGVTQTPKHLITATGQRVTLRCSPRSGDLSVYWYQQSLDQGLQFLIQYYNGEERAKGNILERFSAQQFPDLHSELNLSSLELGDSALYFCASSVDLLYEQYFGPGTRLTVT.

This clonotype was counted between two and nine times. This chain joins TRBV15 and TRBJ2-5, with D perhaps given as TRBD1 or TRBD2 (5 bases each). The ends were cut back, 4 bases at V and 4 bases at J, with 10 bases in the middle. There are 13 residues in the CDR3. Per the germline V gene, CDR1 is LNHNV and CDR2 is YYDKDF (reference sequence). CDR3 DNA: TGTGCCACCAGCATGGGGGTGTTAGAGACCCAGTACTTC. Translated: CATSMGVLETQYF.

This clonotype was detected a few times. The chain combines TRBV2 with TRBJ2-1, with TRBD2 matching over 11 bases. Germline CDR1 and CDR2: SNHLY and FYNNEI. The trim removed 6 bases at V and 8 bases at J, leaving 9 bases unmatched. This CDR3 contains 15 residues. CDR3 DNA: TGTGCCAGCAGGCGAACTAGCGGGAGTAGTGATGAGCAGTTCTTC. This gives the protein CASRRTSGSSDEQFF.

This chain uses TRBV5-1 with TRBJ2-5; D tentatively fits TRBD1 or TRBD2 (5 bases each). Germline assignment: CDR1 SGHRS and CDR2 YFSETQ. The CDR3 spans 15 residues. V lost 3 bases, J lost 0 bases, and 12 bases lay in between. CDR3: CASSSGRTYQETQYF. DNA of the CDR3: TGCGCCAGCAGCTCGGGACGTACGTACCAAGAGACCCAGTACTTC.

There are a few counts of this clonotype. The chain combines TRBV6-6 with TRBJ2-3; no definite D call. There are 13 residues in the CDR3. CDR1 MNHNY and CDR2 SVGAGI come from the germline V gene (reference sequence). The V end was cut by 0 bases, the J end by 4 bases, with 5 bases between. Written as DNA, the CDR3 is TGTGCCAGCAGTTACTCGTCTCCAGATACGCAGTATTTT. Translated, it gives CASSYSSPDTQYF.

This sequence joins TRBV7-3 and TRBJ2-5; D is perhaps TRBD2 (6 bases). CDR1 and CDR2 (germline): SGHTA, FQGTGA. Deletions cut 2 bases from V and 9 bases from J, with 16 bases between. This CDR3 has 14 amino acids. The CDR3 reads CASSLGTAQGAQYF. The CDR3 DNA is TGTGCCAGCAGCTTAGGGACTGCACAAGGGGCCCAGTACTTC.

The chain recombines TRBV20-1 with TRBJ2-1; D is possibly TRBD1 or TRBD2 (5 bases each). CDR1 and CDR2 (germline): DFQATT, SNEGSKA (reference sequence). The CDR3 is 15 amino acids. The V and J ends lost 3 bases and 10 bases respectively, with 22 bases between them. CDR3 sequence reads: CSASDTGTQTGEQFF. CDR3 nucleotide sequence: TGCAGTGCTAGTGACACCGGGACCCAAACGGGGGAGCAGTTCTTC.

This clonotype came up a few times. V is TRBV28 and J is TRBJ2-5, with 8 bases aligning to TRBD2. V trimming: 5 bases; J trimming: 4 bases; junction bases outside the gene matches: 9. The CDR3 runs 15 residues. Germline V gene data show CDR1 as MDHEN and CDR2 as SYDVKM. The CDR3 region is CASSPPGTSRETQYF. The CDR3 bases are TGTGCCAGCAGTCCCCCCGGGACTAGTAGAGAGACCCAGTACTTC.

The gene calls are TRBV29-1 and TRBJ2-1; TRBD2 might be the D (6 bases). This CDR3 has 16 residues. The V gene's germline CDR1 is SQVTM and CDR2 ANQGSEA. The V end lost 2 bases, the J end lost 2 bases, and 16 bases lay between the germline ends. The CDR3 region is CSVESPAGEAYNEQFF. In DNA, the CDR3 is TGCAGCGTTGAAAGCCCAGCCGGGGAGGCCTACAATGAGCAGTTCTTC.

This clonotype showed up just once. The chain employs TRBV11-2 and TRBJ1-2; D is possibly TRBD1 (6 bases). Per the germline V gene, CDR1 is SGHAT and CDR2 is FQNNGV. The CDR3 has 16 amino acids. V was shortened by 5 bases and J by 5 bases, with 21 bases between the two germline ends. The CDR3 sequence is CASSPGRGRSVYGYTF. The CDR3 DNA is TGTGCCAGCAGCCCAGGCCGGGGGCGTTCGGTTTATGGCTACACCTTC.

V usage is TRBV5-1 and J usage is TRBJ2-5, with no clear D. From germline, CDR1 is SGHRS and CDR2 YFSETQ. This CDR3 spans 15 amino acids. The V end lost 0 bases, the J end lost 1 base, and 10 bases lay between the germline ends. The CDR3 region is CASSLALGRQETQYF. CDR3 nucleotides: TGCGCCAGCAGCTTGGCCTTAGGGCGCCAAGAGACCCAGTACTTC.

This clonotype has only a few counts. The chain combines TRBV29-1 with TRBJ1-2, with 7 bases fitting TRBD1. This CDR3 has 16 residues. The germline V gene has CDR1 SQVTM and CDR2 ANQGSEA. V gave up 6 bases and J gave up 5 bases; unmatched junction bases: 18. The CDR3 here is CSVHTQTGLKGYGYTF. Here the CDR3 DNA reads TGCAGCGTCCATACACAGACAGGGCTCAAGGGGTATGGCTACACCTTC.

This sequence joins TRBV7-2 and TRBJ2-5; 9 bases match TRBD2. The CDR3 is made up of 16 amino acids. Germline CDR1 reads SGHTA; CDR2 reads FQGNSA. V was pared by 5 bases and J by 5 bases, with 12 bases of the junction left unmatched. CDR3 coding DNA: TGTGCCAGCAGCCCCCAGACTAGCGGCAAACTGGAGACCCAGTACTTC. Amino acids: CASSPQTSGKLETQYF.

The V call is TRBV3-1, the J call TRBJ1-2; D is ambiguous. Trimming cost V 5 bases and J 4 bases, with 11 bases left between them. Germline V gives CDR1 LGHDT, CDR2 YNNKEL (reference sequence). The length of the CDR3 is 13 residues. CDR3 sequence reads: CASSSNTVYGYTF. The CDR3 DNA sequence: TGTGCCAGCAGCTCCAACACTGTCTATGGCTACACCTTC.

The rearrangement joins TRBV29-1 to TRBJ1-1; no clear D gene. This CDR3 has 11 amino acids. Germline assignment: CDR1 SQVTM and CDR2 ANQGSEA. The V end lost 5 bases, the J end lost 3 bases, and 7 bases lay between the germline ends. The CDR3 DNA is TGCAGCGTTAAAGGGTACACTGAAGCTTTCTTT. Protein product: CSVKGYTEAFF.

This chain connects TRBV4-2 to TRBJ2-5, with 14 nucleotides matching TRBD2. The CDR3 is 17 residues long. Germline V gene sequence: CDR1 LGHNA, CDR2 YNFKEQ. V trimming: 4 bases; J trimming: 0 bases; junction bases outside the gene matches: 4. In DNA form, the CDR3 reads TGTGCCAGCAGCCCTCGGACTAGCGGGGGGTACCAAGAGACCCAGTACTTC. This encodes CASSPRTSGGYQETQYF.

The chain is built from TRBV3-1 and TRBJ1-2; TRBD1 might be the D (5 bases). With 4 bases removed from V and 4 bases from J, the gap between germline ends came to 16 bases. Per the germline V gene, CDR1 is LGHDT and CDR2 is YNNKEL (reference sequence). The CDR3 contains 15 residues. Here the CDR3 DNA reads TGTGCCAGCAGCCGGGGCCAGGGTATATTCTATGGCTACACCTTC. Translated, it gives CASSRGQGIFYGYTF. Filled out from reference TRBV3-1 and TRBJ1-2, the complete variable domain reads DTAVSQTPKYLVTQMGNDKSIKCEQNLGHDTMYWYKQDSKKFLKIMFSYNNKELIINETVPNRFSPKSPDKAHLNLHINSLELGDSAVYFCASSRGQGIFYGYTFGSGTRLTVV.

The rearrangement links TRBV20-1 to TRBJ2-4; D unresolved. The CDR3 is 14 residues long. Germline V lookup: CDR1 DFQATT, CDR2 SNEGSKA (reference sequence). V gave up 1 base and J gave up 2 bases, with 9 bases separating them. The CDR3: CSARGSGTKNIQYF. Here the CDR3 DNA reads TGCAGTGCTAGAGGGAGTGGGACCAAAAACATTCAGTACTTC.

Comment on this clonotype: At one of its ends the junction is not consistent with the germline gene, which may arise from a read error. This chain connects TRBV27 to TRBJ2-7, with 10 bases that match TRBD2. Germline CDR1 is MNHEY and CDR2 is SMNVEV (reference sequence). The CDR3 is made up of 14 amino acids. CDR3 in amino acids: CAGRLGTSGNEQYF. The CDR3 nucleotides read TGTGCCGGCAGATTGGGAACTAGCGGGAACGAGCAGTACTTC.

The CDR3 sequence is CASSGATTNEKLFF. The DNA for the CDR3 is TGCGCCAGCAGCGGGGCGACAACTAATGAAAAACTGTTTTTT. The chain combines TRBV5-1 with TRBJ1-4; perhaps TRBD1 as D (5 bases). Per germline, CDR1 SGHRS and CDR2 YFSETQ. The V end was cut by 4 bases, the J end by 0 bases, with 7 bases between. The CDR3 has 14 residues.

This clonotype appeared a single time. The chain has TRBV7-9 and TRBJ2-3; D possibly corresponds to TRBD2 (6 bases). CDR3 size: 15 residues. The V gene's germline CDR1 is SEHNR and CDR2 FQNEAQ (reference sequence). The V and J ends lost 0 bases and 4 bases respectively, with 11 bases between them. The CDR3 DNA follows: TGTGCCAGCAGCTTAGCGGGAGGATTTGCAGATACGCAGTATTTT. It yields the protein CASSLAGGFADTQYF. Supplemented by reference TRBV7-9 and TRBJ2-3, the full variable domain reads DTGVSQNPRHKITKRGQNVTFRCDPISEHNRLYWYRQTLGQGPEFLTYFQNEAQLEKSRLLSDRFSAERPKGSFSTLEIQRTEQGDSAMYLCASSLAGGFADTQYFGPGTRLTVL.

Comment on this clonotype: The junction departs from the called germline gene at one end, perhaps through a read error. The chain carries TRBV6-1 and TRBJ1-1; D unclear. Germline loops: CDR1 MNHNS, CDR2 SASEGT. The CDR3 runs 13 residues. The DNA of the CDR3 is TGTGCCAGCAGCGAAGCACGGCAGACTAAAGCTTTCTTT. This sequence encodes CASSEARQTKAFF.

Concerning this clonotype: The CDR3 carries no conserved terminal phenylalanine or tryptophan, so it likely arises from a read error. The CDR3: CASRFSLDEQFS. CDR3 DNA sequence: TGTGCCAGCAGATTTAGTTTGGATGAGCAGTTCTCC. This rearrangement joins TRBV12-3 or TRBV12-4 to TRBJ2-1; D unresolved. This CDR3 spans 12 amino acids. V was cut by 6 bases and J by 8 bases, with 11 bases left in between.

The J gene is TRBJ1-1, the V gene TRBV12-3 or TRBV12-4, with D unresolved. Trimming removed 3 bases from V and 5 bases from J, with 10 bases in between. The CDR3 sequence is 13 residues long. This CDR3 is CASSFSRGTEAFF. CDR3 nucleotide sequence: TGTGCCAGCAGTTTTTCTAGAGGAACTGAAGCTTTCTTT.

The chain has TRBV11-2 and TRBJ2-1, with D maybe TRBD1 (6 bases). Germline V gene data show CDR1 as SGHAT and CDR2 as FQNNGV. V was shortened by 0 bases and J by 3 bases, with 24 bases between the two germline ends. This CDR3 spans 20 amino acids. CDR3 sequence: CASSLDLTGSGRGGYNEQFF. DNA of the CDR3: TGTGCCAGCAGCTTAGATCTGACCGGATCCGGCAGGGGTGGCTACAATGAGCAGTTCTTC.

The chain joins TRBV10-2 to TRBJ2-4; D not certain. The J call is uncertain, as TRBJ2-5 better fits the DNA end. The CDR3 runs 14 residues. The germline V gene has CDR1 WSHSY and CDR2 SAAADI. The CDR3: CANKSPGGQETQYF. Written as DNA, the CDR3 is TGCGCCAACAAATCGCCTGGTGGACAAGAGACCCAGTACTTC.